What follows are 29 T cell receptor beta chains derived from one specimen sequenced in a study of blood T cell repertoires in COVID-19. Only in-frame clones appear in the TCRdb table, and some are missing; sequencing was by immunoSEQ multiplex PCR. The table shows 200,000 to 300,000 clones, with just under 85% occurring only once. Input material: peripheral blood. Receptor source: a man aged 45-60 years with acute or convalescent COVID-19.

The chain links TRBV19 to TRBJ1-2; D ambiguous. CDR1 is LNHDA, CDR2 SQIVND, per germline (reference sequence). Trimming pared 5 bases from V and 2 bases from J, leaving 12 bases between. This CDR3 is 14 amino acids long. The CDR3 is CASSPPGGNYGYTF. CDR3 bases: TGTGCCAGTAGTCCTCCGGGAGGGAACTATGGCTACACCTTC.

This sequence joins TRBV6-1 and TRBJ2-7; 10 bases are shared with TRBD1. CDR3 length: 16 residues. Germline values: CDR1 MNHNS, CDR2 SASEGT. V was clipped by 4 bases and J by 3 bases; unmatched bases: 9. In DNA form, the CDR3 reads TGTGCCAGCAGTGTCCGGGACAGGGGTGGTGTCTACGAGCAGTACTTC. It is translated as CASSVRDRGGVYEQYF.

In its sample, this clone was seen once. The chain carries TRBV30 and TRBJ1-2; D call uncertain. CDR3 length equals 14 residues. The germline V and J ends were trimmed by 2 bases and 4 bases, with 14 bases remaining between them. Germline CDR1 and CDR2: GTSNPN and SVGIG (reference sequence). DNA of the CDR3: TGTGCCTGGAGTTTGGAGGGCAGAGTCTATGGCTACACCTTC. Its translation: CAWSLEGRVYGYTF.

The V call is TRBV2, the J call TRBJ2-7, with 13 bases that match TRBD2. Trimming at V came to 4 bases and at J to 6 bases, leaving 6 bases not matched to a gene. The CDR3 sequence is 15 residues long. Germline V lookup: CDR1 SNHLY, CDR2 FYNNEI. Written as DNA, the CDR3 is TGTGCCAGCAGTGGGACTAGCGGGAGTTCGGGCGAGCAGTACTTC. Protein product: CASSGTSGSSGEQYF.

This rearrangement joins TRBV9 to TRBJ2-5; 9 bases are shared with TRBD2. The CDR3 runs to 17 residues. Germline assignment: CDR1 SGDLS and CDR2 YYNGEE. V was clipped by 3 bases and J by 1 base; unmatched bases: 10. CDR3 residues: CASSAMRSGGLQETQYF. The DNA for the CDR3 is TGTGCCAGCAGCGCCATGAGGAGCGGGGGGCTCCAAGAGACCCAGTACTTC.

This clone was counted a single time. At one end the junction does not follow the germline gene, possibly because of a read error. V is TRBV7-2 and J is TRBJ2-1, with D possibly being TRBD2 (6 bases). CDR1 is SGHTA, CDR2 FQGNSA, per germline. The CDR3 sequence is 17 residues long. The CDR3: CASSSPPWRASSNEQFF. The CDR3 DNA follows: TGTGCCAGCAGCTCACCCCCCTGGAGGGCTTCCTCCAATGAGCAGTTCTTC.

The chain links TRBV6-1 to TRBJ1-2, with D hard to call. The CDR3 consists of 13 residues. With 2 bases removed from V and 4 bases from J, the gap between germline ends came to 8 bases. Germline V gene lookup returns CDR1 MNHNS and CDR2 SASEGT. CDR3 residues: CASSESVFYGYTF. The CDR3 coding sequence is TGTGCCAGCAGTGAATCAGTATTCTATGGCTACACCTTC.

This clone was seen once. The CDR3, as DNA: TGTGCCAGCAGCACCCGGTCGGGGGGCCACGAGGCCATTGACGAGCAGTACTTC. Translated: CASSTRSGGHEAIDEQYF. The chain couples TRBV13 to TRBJ2-7; TRBD2 might be the D (7 bases). The CDR3 length is 18 residues. Deletions cut 5 bases from V and 5 bases from J, with 28 bases between. Germline CDR1 reads PRHDT; CDR2 reads FYEKMQ (reference sequence).

The chain has TRBV5-1 and TRBJ2-2; tentatively, D is TRBD1 (7 bases). Trimming stripped 0 bases from V and 3 bases from J, with 9 bases between. The CDR3 runs 15 residues. CDR1 is SGHRS and CDR2 is YFSETQ in the germline V gene. Here the CDR3 DNA reads TGCGCCAGCAGCTTGGGCAGGGGGGACACCGGGGAGCTGTTTTTT. Protein: CASSLGRGDTGELFF. Full variable domain (outside the CDR3, taken from reference TRBV5-1 and TRBJ2-2): KAGVTQTPRYLIKTRGQQVTLSCSPISGHRSVSWYQQTPGQGLQFLFEYFSETQRNKGNFPGRFSGRQFSNSRSEMNVSTLELGDSALYLCASSLGRGDTGELFFGEGSRLTVL.

Comments on this clone: Relative to the germline gene, one junction end is altered; a read error may explain this. CDR3 nucleotides: TGTGCCAGCAGCTCATATGCTGACAAACCCCACAGCCCAAGGCACTTC. It specifies CASSSYADKPHSPRHF. The chain links TRBV7-9 to TRBJ2-4; unclear D gene. This CDR3 is built from 16 residues. Germline CDR1 is SEHNR and CDR2 is FQNEAQ (reference sequence).

J is TRBJ2-2 and V is TRBV2, with TRBD2 identical over 13 bases. Germline-derived CDR1 and CDR2 are SNHLY and FYNNEI. Losses at the gene ends were 11 bases for V and 3 bases for J; bases not matched to a gene: 6. The CDR3 covers 15 residues. CDR3 sequence: CARGTSGVYTGELFF. DNA of the CDR3: TGTGCCCGAGGGACTAGCGGGGTCTACACCGGGGAGCTGTTTTTT.

The chain joins TRBV6-5 to TRBJ2-1; D might be TRBD2 (5 bases). The V and J ends lost 7 bases and 4 bases respectively, with 8 bases between them. This CDR3 has 12 residues. Germline lookup yields CDR1 MNHEY and CDR2 SVGAGI. The CDR3 DNA sequence: TGTGCCAGCAATCTAGCATACAATGAGCAGTTCTTC. Translation: CASNLAYNEQFF.

The CDR3 nucleotides are TGTGCCAGCAGTCTCAATTCACCCCTCCACTTT. Protein sequence: CASSLNSPLHF. The V call is TRBV6-5, the J call TRBJ1-6; no firm D call. V was shortened by 5 bases and J by 7 bases, with 3 bases between the two germline ends. CDR3 length: 11 amino acids. Germline lookup yields CDR1 MNHEY and CDR2 SVGAGI.

The V and J genes are TRBV25-1 and TRBJ1-1; D is ambiguous. The CDR3 extends over 13 amino acids. The germline V gene has CDR1 MGHDK and CDR2 SYGVNS. V lost 1 base and J 0 bases, leaving 3 bases between the germline ends. CDR3 DNA sequence: TGTGCCAGCAGTGAATTAATGAACACTGAAGCTTTCTTT. Its protein product is CASSELMNTEAFF.

This chain joins TRBV6-6 and TRBJ1-2; TRBD1 matches at 9 bases. J gave up 12 bases and V 6 bases, and 11 bases lay outside the gene matches. Germline V gene lookup returns CDR1 MNHNY and CDR2 SVGAGI (reference sequence). The CDR3 is 13 amino acids. CDR3: CASSSPGQGYDTF. Written as DNA, the CDR3 is TGTGCCAGCAGCTCTCCGGGACAGGGTTATGACACCTTC.

This clone was seen a few times. The genes are TRBV12-5 and TRBJ1-5; D gene ambiguous. CDR3 length equals 15 residues. Germline V CDR1 and CDR2: LGHNT, FRNRAP. V was trimmed by 5 bases and J by 5 bases, leaving 16 bases between them. CDR3 DNA: TGTGCTAGTGGTCAGCGGGGAGGGAAGGATCAGCCCCAGCATTTT. As protein: CASGQRGGKDQPQHF.

This clone came up once. The chain is built from TRBV7-6 and TRBJ1-6; possibly TRBD1 for D (6 bases). Deletions cut 0 bases from V and 5 bases from J, with 8 bases between. Looked up from germline, CDR1 is SGHVS and CDR2 is FNYEAQ. CDR3 length: 15 residues. The CDR3 DNA is TGTGCCAGCAGCTTAGCGGACAGAAATAATTCACCCCTCCACTTT. Translation: CASSLADRNNSPLHF.

This clone occurred a few times. The chain combines TRBV7-9 with TRBJ2-1; D unresolved. The germline V gene encodes CDR1 SEHNR and CDR2 FQNEAQ (reference sequence). This CDR3 spans 12 amino acids. V was shortened by 7 bases and J by 5 bases, with 9 bases between the two germline ends. The CDR3 loop reads CASTSRDNEQFF. CDR3 sequence (DNA): TGTGCCAGCACCTCCCGGGACAATGAGCAGTTCTTC.

V usage is TRBV18 and J usage is TRBJ2-1; 8 bases line up with TRBD2. V shed 0 bases and J 6 bases; nucleotides not matched to a gene: 7. The CDR3 has 16 residues. CDR1 is KGHSH and CDR2 is LQKENI in the germline V gene. DNA for the CDR3: TGTGCCAGCTCACCACCTAAACGGGAGGGCCGCAATGAGCAGTTCTTC. Encoded protein: CASSPPKREGRNEQFF.

This clone has only a few counts. This sample includes further DNA sequences coding for the same CDR3. J is TRBJ1-5 and V is TRBV2; D call uncertain. Trimming took 3 bases from V and 2 from J, leaving 8 bases between them. There are 14 residues in the CDR3. Germline V gene sequence: CDR1 SNHLY, CDR2 FYNNEI. The CDR3: CASSDPRGNQPQHF. The CDR3 DNA sequence: TGTGCCAGCAGTGACCCTCGAGGCAATCAGCCCCAGCATTTT.

J is TRBJ1-6 and V is TRBV7-3; no clear D. The CDR3 consists of 14 residues. The germline V gene has CDR1 SGHTA and CDR2 FQGTGA. Trimming shortened V by 6 bases and J by 0 bases, and 6 bases separated the two germline ends. The CDR3: CASRESSYNSPLHF. DNA for the CDR3: TGTGCCAGCAGGGAGAGCTCCTATAATTCACCCCTCCACTTT.

In its sample, this clone was seen once. The genes are TRBV6-4 and TRBJ1-6, with TRBD1 matching 8 bases. V dropped 4 bases and J dropped 9; count of bases not matched to a gene: 5. The CDR3 sequence is 14 residues long. Germline V lookup: CDR1 MRHNA, CDR2 SNTAGT. The CDR3 spells CASSAEQGVSPLHF. The CDR3 DNA is TGTGCCAGCAGTGCGGAACAGGGGGTTTCACCCCTCCACTTT.

This chain uses TRBV19 with TRBJ2-1; TRBD2 agrees at 7 bases. The length of the CDR3 is 14 residues. The trim removed 2 bases at V and 8 bases at J, leaving 6 bases unmatched. CDR1 is LNHDA and CDR2 is SQIVND in the germline V gene (reference sequence). CDR3 loop: CASSIIAGRDEQFF. The CDR3 nucleotides read TGTGCCAGTAGTATAATTGCGGGGAGGGATGAGCAGTTCTTC. Combining the CDR3 with reference TRBV19 and TRBJ2-1 gives the whole variable domain DGGITQSPKYLFRKEGQNVTLSCEQNLNHDAMYWYRQDPGQGLRLIYYSQIVNDFQKGDIAEGYSVSREKKESFPLTVTSAQKNPTAFYLCASSIIAGRDEQFFGPGTRLTVL.

The chain employs TRBV7-8 and TRBJ1-1, with D possibly TRBD1 on 6 matching bases. The CDR3 spans 13 residues. Germline CDR1 is SGHVS and CDR2 is FQNEAQ. V was clipped by 5 bases and J by 5 bases, with 12 bases between them. DNA of the CDR3: TGTGCCAGCAGCATCACAGGGTTTACTGAAGCTTTCTTT. Translation: CASSITGFTEAFF.

The genes are TRBV2 and TRBJ1-5; no clear D gene. Germline lookup yields CDR1 SNHLY and CDR2 FYNNEI. The CDR3 contains 16 residues. V was pared by 0 bases and J by 5 bases, with 14 bases between. The CDR3 sequence: CASSEALPRGYQPQHF. In nucleotides, the CDR3 is TGTGCCAGCAGTGAAGCGCTTCCTCGGGGATATCAGCCCCAGCATTTT.

This clone appeared a single time. The chain is built from TRBV20-1 and TRBJ2-2; the D is unclear. The V and J ends lost 1 base and 7 bases respectively, with 4 bases between them. Per germline, CDR1 DFQATT and CDR2 SNEGSKA (reference sequence). The CDR3 contains 11 residues. The CDR3 bases are TGCAGTGCTAGAGCGGTCGGGGAGCTGTTTTTT. Amino acid sequence: CSARAVGELFF.

This chain links TRBV5-1 with TRBJ1-4; TRBD1 matches 9 bases. V gave up 3 bases and J gave up 5 bases; unmatched junction bases: 2. The length of the CDR3 is 14 residues. Germline loops: CDR1 SGHRS, CDR2 YFSETQ. Written as DNA, the CDR3 is TGCGCCAGCAGCTGGGGGACAGGGAATGAAAAACTGTTTTTT. Its protein is CASSWGTGNEKLFF.

CDR3 amino acids: CASFGIEAFF. DNA for the CDR3: TGTGCCAGCTTCGGGATTGAAGCTTTCTTT. This sequence joins TRBV6-5 and TRBJ1-1; D not resolved. This CDR3 has 10 amino acids. Germline V gene lookup returns CDR1 MNHEY and CDR2 SVGAGI. V dropped 8 bases and J dropped 7 bases, with 8 bases sitting between them.

This chain links TRBV5-1 with TRBJ2-5; no firm D call. The V and J ends lost 0 bases and 1 base respectively, with 7 bases between them. The germline V gene encodes CDR1 SGHRS and CDR2 YFSETQ. The CDR3 length is 14 residues. CDR3 sequence: CASSLEGGQETQYF. The CDR3 DNA reads TGCGCCAGCAGCTTGGAAGGCGGCCAAGAGACCCAGTACTTC.